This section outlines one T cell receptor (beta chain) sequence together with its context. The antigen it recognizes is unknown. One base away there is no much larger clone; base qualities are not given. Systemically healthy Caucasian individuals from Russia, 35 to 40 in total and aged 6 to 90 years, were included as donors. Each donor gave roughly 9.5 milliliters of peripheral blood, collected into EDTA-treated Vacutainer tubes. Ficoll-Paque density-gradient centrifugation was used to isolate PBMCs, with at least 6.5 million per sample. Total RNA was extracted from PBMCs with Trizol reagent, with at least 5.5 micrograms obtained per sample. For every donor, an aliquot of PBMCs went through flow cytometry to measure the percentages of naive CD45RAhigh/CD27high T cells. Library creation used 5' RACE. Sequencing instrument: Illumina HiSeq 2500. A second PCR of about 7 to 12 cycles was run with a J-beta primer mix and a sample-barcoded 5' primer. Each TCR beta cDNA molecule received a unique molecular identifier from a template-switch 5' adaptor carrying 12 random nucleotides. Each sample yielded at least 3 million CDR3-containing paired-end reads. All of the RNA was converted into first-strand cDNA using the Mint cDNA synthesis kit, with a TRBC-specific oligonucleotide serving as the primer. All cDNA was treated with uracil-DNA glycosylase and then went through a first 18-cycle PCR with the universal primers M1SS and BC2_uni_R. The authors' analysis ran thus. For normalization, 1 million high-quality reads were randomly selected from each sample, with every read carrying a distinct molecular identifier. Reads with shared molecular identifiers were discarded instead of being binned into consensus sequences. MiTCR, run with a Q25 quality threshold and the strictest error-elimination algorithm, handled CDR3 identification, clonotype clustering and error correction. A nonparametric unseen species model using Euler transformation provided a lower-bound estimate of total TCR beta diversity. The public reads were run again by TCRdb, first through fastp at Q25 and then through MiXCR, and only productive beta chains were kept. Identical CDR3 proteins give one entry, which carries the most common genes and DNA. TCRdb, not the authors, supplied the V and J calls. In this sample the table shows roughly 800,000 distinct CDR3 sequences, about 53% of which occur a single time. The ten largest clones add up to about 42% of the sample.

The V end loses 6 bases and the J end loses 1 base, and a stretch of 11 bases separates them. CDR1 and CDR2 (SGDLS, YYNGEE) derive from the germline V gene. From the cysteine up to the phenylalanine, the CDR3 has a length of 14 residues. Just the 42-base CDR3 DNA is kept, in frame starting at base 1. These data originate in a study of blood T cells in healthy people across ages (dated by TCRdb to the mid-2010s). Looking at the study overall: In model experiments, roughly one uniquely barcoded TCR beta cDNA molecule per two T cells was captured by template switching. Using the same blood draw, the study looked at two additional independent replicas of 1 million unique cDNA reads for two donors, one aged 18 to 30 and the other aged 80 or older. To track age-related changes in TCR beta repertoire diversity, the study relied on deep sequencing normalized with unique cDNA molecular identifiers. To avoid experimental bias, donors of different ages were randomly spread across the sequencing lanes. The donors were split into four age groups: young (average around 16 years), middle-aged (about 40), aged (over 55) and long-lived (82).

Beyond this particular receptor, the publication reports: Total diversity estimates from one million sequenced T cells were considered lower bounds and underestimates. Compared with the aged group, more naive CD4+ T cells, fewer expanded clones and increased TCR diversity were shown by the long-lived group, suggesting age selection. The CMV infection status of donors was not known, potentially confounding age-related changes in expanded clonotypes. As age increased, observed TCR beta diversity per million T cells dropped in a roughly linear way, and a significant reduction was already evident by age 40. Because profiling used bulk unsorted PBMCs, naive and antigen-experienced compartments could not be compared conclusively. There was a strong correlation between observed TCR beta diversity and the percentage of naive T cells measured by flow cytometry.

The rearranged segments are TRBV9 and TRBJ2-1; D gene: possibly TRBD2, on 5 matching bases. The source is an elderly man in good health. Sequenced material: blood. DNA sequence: TGTGCCAGCAATGGAGGACTTTCCTACAATGAGCAGTTCTTC. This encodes CASNGGLSYNEQFF.